The following is a TCR beta chain sequence with its context. This sample was included in a study of CD8 T cells in Susac syndrome. For the study at large: Among the sequenced Susac syndrome patients, roughly 6 had active disease while eight or nine were in remission.

cDNA came from around 0.5 to 1 ug RNA primed by random hexamers. TCRdb processed the immunoSEQ multiplex PCR reads anew with MiXCR; each CDR3 protein has one entry. The sample records 240,000 or so distinct CDR3 sequences, 95% to 97% being singletons. V lost 6 bases to trimming and J lost 4 bases; unmatched junction nucleotides: 7. Germline V CDR1 and CDR2: DFQATT, SNEGSKA (reference sequence). This CDR3 has 14 residues. The sequencing input was CD4+ T cells from PBMCs. This clonotype was sampled from a human donor with Susac syndrome. The chain carries TRBV20-1 and TRBJ2-1; 9 bases fit TRBD2. CDR3 nucleotides: TGCAGTGCCGGAGAAGCGGGGGGATACAATGAGCAGTTCTTC. It yields the protein CSAGEAGGYNEQFF.